This T cell receptor (beta chain) was sequenced during a study of T cells in Graves' hyperthyroidism and ophthalmopathy. It was RNA transcripts that yielded the amplified TCR beta CDR3 regions. Initially, a first-round RT-PCR of the TCR CDR3 employed the HTBI primer set. TCRdb re-derived calls from the multiplex PCR reads in MiXCR, one entry per CDR3 protein. The table has around 300,000 distinct CDR3 sequences, about 14% seen once. The CDR3 runs 14 residues. Trimming pared 1 base from V and 3 bases from J, leaving 10 bases between. Germline CDR1 and CDR2: SGDLS and YYNGEE. The J gene is TRBJ2-5, the V gene TRBV9; D might be TRBD1 or TRBD2, each matching 7 bases. The receptor's source is a woman aged 30 to 39 with Graves' hyperthyroidism that later progressed to Graves' ophthalmopathy. The sequenced material came from blood. Here the CDR3 reads CASSVQGGEETQYF. CDR3 DNA sequence: TGTGCCAGCAGCGTACAGGGGGGGGAAGAGACCCAGTACTTC.